The sample holds many counts of the clone carrying this T cell receptor (beta chain). Its specificity is unknown. V was cut by 4 bases and J by 1 base, with 11 bases left in between. The CDR3 runs to 14 residues. Looked up from germline, CDR1 is SGDLS and CDR2 is YYNGEE. The data belong to a study of shared clonotypes between healthy human individuals. General study results and limits: Shared clonotypes: 4.5% to 6% naive CD4, around 4% naive CD8, 2% to 2.5% memory CD4, 0.4% memory CD8.

Profiling relied on immunoSEQ multiplex PCR, and the TCRdb table lists in-frame clones only, not all of them. The repertoire includes more than 1 million clones, roughly 74% of them detected once, and about 0.52% sits in the top ten. The sequenced sample was memory CD4+ T cells from PBMCs. Subset defined: CD45RA-negative fraction. The rearrangement links TRBV9 to TRBJ1-1, with D unresolved. The sequence came from a man aged 18-30 years in good health. Some clones in this sample may be carry-over from other donors' samples. CDR3 coding DNA: TGTGCCAGCAGCATGTACTCAAGGAACACTGAAGCTTTCTTT. Its translation is CASSMYSRNTEAFF.